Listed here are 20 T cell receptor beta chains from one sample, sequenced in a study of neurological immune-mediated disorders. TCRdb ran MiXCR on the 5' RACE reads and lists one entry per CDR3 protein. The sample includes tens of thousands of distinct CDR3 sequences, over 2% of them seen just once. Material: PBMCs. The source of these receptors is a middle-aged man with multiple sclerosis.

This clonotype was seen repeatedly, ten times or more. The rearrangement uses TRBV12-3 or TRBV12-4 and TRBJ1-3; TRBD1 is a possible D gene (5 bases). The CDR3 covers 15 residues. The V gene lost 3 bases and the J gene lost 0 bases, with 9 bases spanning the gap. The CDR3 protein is CASSFEGNSGNTIYF. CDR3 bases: TGTGCCAGCAGTTTCGAGGGGAACTCTGGAAACACCATATATTTT.

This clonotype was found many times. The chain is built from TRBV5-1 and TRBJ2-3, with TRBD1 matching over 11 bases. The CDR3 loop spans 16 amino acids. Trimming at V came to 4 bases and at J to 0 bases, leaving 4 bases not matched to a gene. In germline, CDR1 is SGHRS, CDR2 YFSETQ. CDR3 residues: CASSPGTGGSTDTQYF. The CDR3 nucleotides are TGCGCCAGCAGCCCAGGGACAGGGGGTAGCACAGATACGCAGTATTTT.

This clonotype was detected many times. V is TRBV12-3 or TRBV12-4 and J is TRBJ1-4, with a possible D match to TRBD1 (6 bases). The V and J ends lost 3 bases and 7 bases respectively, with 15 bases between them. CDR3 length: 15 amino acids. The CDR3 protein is CASSFGGASGEKLFF. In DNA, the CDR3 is TGTGCCAGCAGTTTCGGGGGGGCCAGCGGTGAAAAACTGTTTTTT.

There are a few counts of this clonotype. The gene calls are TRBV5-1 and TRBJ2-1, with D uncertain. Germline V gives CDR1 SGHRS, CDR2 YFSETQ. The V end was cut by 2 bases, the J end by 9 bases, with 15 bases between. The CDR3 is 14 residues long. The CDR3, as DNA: TGCGCCAGCAGCTTCCCGACTGTTCCGAGTGAGCAGTTCTTC. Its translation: CASSFPTVPSEQFF.

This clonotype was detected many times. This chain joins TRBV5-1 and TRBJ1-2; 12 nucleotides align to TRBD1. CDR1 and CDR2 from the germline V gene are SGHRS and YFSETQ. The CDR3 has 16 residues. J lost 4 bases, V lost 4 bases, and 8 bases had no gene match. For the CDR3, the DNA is TGCGCCAGCAGCGAACCGGGACAGGGGGCCGGCTATGGCTACACCTTC. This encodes CASSEPGQGAGYGYTF.

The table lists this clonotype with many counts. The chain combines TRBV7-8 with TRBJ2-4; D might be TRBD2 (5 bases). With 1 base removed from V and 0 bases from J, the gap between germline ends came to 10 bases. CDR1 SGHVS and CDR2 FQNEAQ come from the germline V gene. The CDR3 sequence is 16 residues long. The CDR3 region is CASSLGTVLAKNIQYF. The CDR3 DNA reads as TGTGCCAGCAGCTTAGGGACTGTGCTAGCCAAAAACATTCAGTACTTC.

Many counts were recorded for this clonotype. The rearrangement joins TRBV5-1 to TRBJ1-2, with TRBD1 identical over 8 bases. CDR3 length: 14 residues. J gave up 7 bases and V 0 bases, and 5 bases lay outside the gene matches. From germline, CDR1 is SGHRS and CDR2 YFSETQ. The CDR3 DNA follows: TGCGCCAGCAGCTTGGAAGCAGGGGGCTTTGGCTACACCTTC. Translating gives CASSLEAGGFGYTF.

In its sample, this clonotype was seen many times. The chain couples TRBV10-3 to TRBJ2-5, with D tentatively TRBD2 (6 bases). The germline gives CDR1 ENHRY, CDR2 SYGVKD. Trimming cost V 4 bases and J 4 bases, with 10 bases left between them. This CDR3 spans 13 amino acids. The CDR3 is CAISGQGGETQYF. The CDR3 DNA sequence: TGTGCCATCAGTGGTCAGGGAGGAGAGACCCAGTACTTC.

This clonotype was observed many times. CDR3 DNA: TGCGCCAGTCGGAGAGGGCTGGGGGAGACCCAGTACTTC. This sequence encodes CASRRGLGETQYF. This rearrangement joins TRBV5-1 to TRBJ2-5, with D maybe TRBD2 (5 bases). CDR3 size: 13 residues. Trimming pared 8 bases from V and 5 bases from J, leaving 16 bases between. Looked up from germline, CDR1 is SGHRS and CDR2 is YFSETQ.

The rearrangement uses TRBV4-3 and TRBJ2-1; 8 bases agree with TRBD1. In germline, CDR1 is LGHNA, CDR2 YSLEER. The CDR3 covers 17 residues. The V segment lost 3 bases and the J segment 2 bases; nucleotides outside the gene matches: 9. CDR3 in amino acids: CASSQYRTGPTYNEQFF. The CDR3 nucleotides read TGCGCCAGCAGCCAGTACCGGACAGGGCCCACCTACAATGAGCAGTTCTTC.

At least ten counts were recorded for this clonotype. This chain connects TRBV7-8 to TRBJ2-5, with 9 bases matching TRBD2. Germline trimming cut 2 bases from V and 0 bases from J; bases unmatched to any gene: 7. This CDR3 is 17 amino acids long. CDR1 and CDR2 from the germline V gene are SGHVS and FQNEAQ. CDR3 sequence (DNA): TGTGCCAGCAGCTTACATGGCGGGGGGGCGTACCAAGAGACCCAGTACTTC. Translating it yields CASSLHGGGAYQETQYF.

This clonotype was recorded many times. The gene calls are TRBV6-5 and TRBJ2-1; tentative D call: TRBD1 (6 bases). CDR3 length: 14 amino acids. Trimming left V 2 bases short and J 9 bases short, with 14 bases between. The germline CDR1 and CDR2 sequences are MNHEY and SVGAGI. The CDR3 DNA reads TGTGCCAGCAGTTACCAACAGGGCCGGGGTGAGCAGTTCTTC. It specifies CASSYQQGRGEQFF.

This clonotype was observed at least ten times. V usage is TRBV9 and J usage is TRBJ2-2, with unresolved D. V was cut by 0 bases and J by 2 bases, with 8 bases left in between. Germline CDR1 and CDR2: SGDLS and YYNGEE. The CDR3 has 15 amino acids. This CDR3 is CASSVDWVNTGELFF. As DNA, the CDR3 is TGTGCCAGCAGCGTAGACTGGGTAAACACCGGGGAGCTGTTTTTT.

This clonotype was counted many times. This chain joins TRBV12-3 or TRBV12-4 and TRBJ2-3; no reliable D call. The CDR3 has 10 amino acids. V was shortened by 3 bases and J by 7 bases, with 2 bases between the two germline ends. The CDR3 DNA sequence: TGTGCCAGCAGTTTTAATACGCAGTATTTT. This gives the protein CASSFNTQYF.

CDR3 protein: CASGDPAYGPEAFF. In nucleotides, the CDR3 is TGTGCCAGCGGGGATCCGGCTTATGGTCCTGAAGCTTTCTTT. The rearrangement uses TRBV6-1 and TRBJ1-1; the D is unclear. Germline V gene data show CDR1 as MNHNS and CDR2 as SASEGT. Trimming shortened V by 8 bases and J by 6 bases, and 19 bases separated the two germline ends. This CDR3 has 14 residues.

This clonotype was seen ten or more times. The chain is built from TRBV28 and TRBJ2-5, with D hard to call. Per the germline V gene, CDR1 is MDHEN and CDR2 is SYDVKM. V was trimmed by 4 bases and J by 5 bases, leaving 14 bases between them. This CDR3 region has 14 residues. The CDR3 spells CASSSPDFSETQYF. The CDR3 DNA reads TGTGCCAGCAGTTCCCCCGATTTTTCGGAGACCCAGTACTTC. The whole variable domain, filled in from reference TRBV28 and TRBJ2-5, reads DVKVTQSSRYLVKRTGEKVFLECVQDMDHENMFWYRQDPGLGLRLIYFSYDVKMKEKGDIPEGYSVSREKKERFSLILESASTNQTSMYLCASSSPDFSETQYFGPGTRLLVL.

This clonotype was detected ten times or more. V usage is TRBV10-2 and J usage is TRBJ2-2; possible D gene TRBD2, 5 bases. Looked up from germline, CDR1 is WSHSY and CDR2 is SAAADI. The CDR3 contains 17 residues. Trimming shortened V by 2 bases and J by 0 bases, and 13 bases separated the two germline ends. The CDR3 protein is CASSEDLEATNTGELFF. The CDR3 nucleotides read TGCGCCAGCAGTGAGGACTTGGAGGCTACGAACACCGGGGAGCTGTTTTTT.

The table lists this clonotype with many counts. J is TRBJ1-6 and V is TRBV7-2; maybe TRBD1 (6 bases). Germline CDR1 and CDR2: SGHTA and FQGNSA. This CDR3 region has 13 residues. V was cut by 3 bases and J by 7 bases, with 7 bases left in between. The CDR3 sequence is CASSFRGNSPLHF. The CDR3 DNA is TGTGCCAGCAGCTTTAGGGGGAATTCACCCCTCCACTTT.

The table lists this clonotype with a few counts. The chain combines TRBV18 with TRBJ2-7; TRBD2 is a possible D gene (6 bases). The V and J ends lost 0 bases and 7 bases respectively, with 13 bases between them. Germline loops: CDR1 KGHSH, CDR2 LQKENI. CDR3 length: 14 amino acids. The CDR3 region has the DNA TGTGCCAGCTCACCACCAGGATTGGGGAGGGAGCAGTACTTC. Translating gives CASSPPGLGREQYF.

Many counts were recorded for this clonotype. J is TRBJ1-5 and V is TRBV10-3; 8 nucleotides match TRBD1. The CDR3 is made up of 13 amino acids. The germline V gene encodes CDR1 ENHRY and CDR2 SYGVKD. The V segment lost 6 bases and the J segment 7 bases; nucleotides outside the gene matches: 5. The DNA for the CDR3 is TGTGCCATCAGAGCTCAGGGGGCGCAGCCCCAGCATTTT. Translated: CAIRAQGAQPQHF.